What follows are 20 T cell receptor beta chains derived from one specimen sequenced in a study of blood T cell repertoires in COVID-19. TCRdb keeps only in-frame clones here, not all; method: immunoSEQ multiplex PCR. The sample comprises 150,000 to 160,000 clones, roughly 84% of which are singletons, and about an eighth rests with the top ten. Sequencing was done on a sample of peripheral blood. These TCRs come from a woman aged 60-75 years with COVID-19, enrolled during active disease.

The table lists this clone with many counts. The gene calls are TRBV7-8 and TRBJ1-2, with TRBD1 matching 11 bases. There are 16 residues in the CDR3. The J segment lost 8 bases and the V segment lost 5 bases, leaving 13 bases of the junction unmatched. Germline V gene lookup returns CDR1 SGHVS and CDR2 FQNEAQ. The CDR3 DNA reads as TGTGCCAGCAGCCCTATTGCCGGGACAGGGGGGGAAGGCTACACCTTC. Residues: CASSPIAGTGGEGYTF. Full variable domain (outside the CDR3, taken from reference TRBV7-8 and TRBJ1-2): GAGVSQSPRYKVAKRGQDVALRCDPISGHVSLFWYQQALGQGPEFLTYFQNEAQLDKSGLPSDRFFAERPEGSVSTLKIQRTQQEDSAVYLCASSPIAGTGGEGYTFGSGTRLTVV.

The chain links TRBV18 to TRBJ1-1, with D possibly being TRBD1 (5 bases). Germline CDR1 and CDR2: KGHSH and LQKENI. The V end was cut by 4 bases, the J end by 7 bases, with 10 bases between. This CDR3 comprises 12 residues. CDR3 amino acids: CASSRQGLEAFF. CDR3 in DNA: TGTGCCAGCTCACGGCAGGGCCTTGAAGCTTTCTTT.

The CDR3 nucleotides read TGCGCCAGCAGCTTCGGGACAGAGACAGATACGCAGTATTTT. It specifies CASSFGTETDTQYF. The gene calls are TRBV5-1 and TRBJ2-3, with TRBD1 matching over 7 bases. The V gene's germline CDR1 is SGHRS and CDR2 YFSETQ. V gave up 2 bases and J gave up 3 bases; unmatched junction bases: 3. The CDR3 extends over 14 amino acids.

The rearrangement uses TRBV5-4 and TRBJ2-1; possibly TRBD2 for D (5 bases). The CDR3 runs 13 residues. V was cut by 4 bases and J by 7 bases, with 12 bases left in between. Germline V gene sequence: CDR1 SGHNT, CDR2 YYREEE (reference sequence). The CDR3 reads CASSRADRNEQFF. As DNA, the CDR3 is TGTGCCAGCAGCCGAGCGGACCGGAATGAGCAGTTCTTC.

The chain uses TRBV12-3 or TRBV12-4 and TRBJ1-1; D gene ambiguous. The CDR3 consists of 12 residues. V lost 8 bases and J lost 1, with 8 bases in between. CDR3 nucleotide sequence: TGTGCCAGCTTAGAGAGGAACACTGAAGCTTTCTTT. Translating gives CASLERNTEAFF.

The rearrangement links TRBV5-8 to TRBJ1-6; TRBD1 aligns across 10 bases. This CDR3 has 15 residues. Unmatched junction bases numbered 7, after V lost 4 bases and J lost 9 bases. The germline V gene has CDR1 SGHTS and CDR2 YDEGEE. DNA for the CDR3: TGTGCCAGCAGCACCTGGACAGGGGGTAGTTCACCCCTCCACTTT. Amino acid sequence: CASSTWTGGSSPLHF.

The chain recombines TRBV6-1 with TRBJ1-2; tentatively, D is TRBD1 (5 bases). The CDR3 has 14 residues. CDR1 is MNHNS and CDR2 is SASEGT in the germline V gene. With 0 bases removed from V and 7 bases from J, the gap between germline ends came to 12 bases. CDR3 coding DNA: TGTGCCAGCAGTGAAGCTGGCAGGGAACGTGGCTACACCTTC. As protein: CASSEAGRERGYTF.

This chain links TRBV3-1 (or the pseudogene TRBV3-2) with TRBJ1-3, with D perhaps TRBD1 (6 bases). Looked up from germline, CDR1 is LGHDT and CDR2 is YNNKEL (reference sequence). The CDR3 has 15 amino acids. Between the trimmed V and J ends, which lost 4 bases and 0 bases, there was a span of 10 bases. As DNA, the CDR3 is TGTGCCAGCAGCCCCCGAGGGGGCTCTGGAAACACCATATATTTT. This translates into CASSPRGGSGNTIYF.

This clone was observed a single time. This chain connects TRBV18 to TRBJ2-1; TRBD2 matches 8 bases. The CDR3 is made up of 17 amino acids. Germline CDR1 is KGHSH and CDR2 is LQKENI. J gave up 3 bases and V 1 base, and 8 bases lay outside the gene matches. This chain's CDR3 is CASSPRGGGQVYNEQFF. CDR3 nucleotide sequence: TGTGCCAGCTCACCACGGGGCGGGGGGCAGGTCTACAATGAGCAGTTCTTC.

This chain joins TRBV12-3 or TRBV12-4 and TRBJ2-1, with 8 bases identical to TRBD1. CDR3 length: 12 amino acids. J lost 14 bases, V lost 7 bases, and 10 bases had no gene match. The CDR3 sequence: CASKIWQGAKFF. CDR3 coding DNA: TGTGCCAGCAAGATCTGGCAGGGGGCGAAGTTCTTC.

The chain has TRBV25-1 and TRBJ1-1; no definite D call. The CDR3 runs to 14 residues. V was trimmed by 7 bases and J by 1 base, leaving 13 bases between them. The germline gives CDR1 MGHDK, CDR2 SYGVNS. This CDR3 reads CASIFGEGNTEAFF. In nucleotides, the CDR3 is TGTGCCAGCATCTTCGGGGAGGGGAACACTGAAGCTTTCTTT.

This clone appeared many times. The rearrangement joins TRBV9 to TRBJ2-5; 7 nucleotides match TRBD2. The germline V gene has CDR1 SGDLS and CDR2 YYNGEE. CDR3 length: 15 residues. The V and J ends lost 4 bases and 5 bases, in that order; junction bases with no gene match: 11. CDR3 DNA: TGTGCCAGCAGCCCACACCGGGACTACAAGGAGACCCAGTACTTC. Translation: CASSPHRDYKETQYF.

V is TRBV24-1 and J is TRBJ2-1; tentative D call: TRBD1 (5 bases). Germline V gives CDR1 KGHDR, CDR2 SFDVKD. V was clipped by 0 bases and J by 8 bases, with 16 bases between them. CDR3 length: 16 amino acids. The CDR3 protein is CATSDLGQGVSDEQFF. The CDR3 region has the DNA TGTGCCACCAGTGATTTGGGCCAAGGGGTCTCGGATGAGCAGTTCTTC.

The genes are TRBV18 and TRBJ2-4; D not certain. Trimming left V 2 bases short and J 8 bases short, with 7 bases between. The germline CDR1 and CDR2 sequences are KGHSH and LQKENI. This CDR3 has 12 amino acids. CDR3 loop: CASSPSRDIQYF. In nucleotides, the CDR3 is TGTGCCAGCTCACCATCACGGGACATTCAGTACTTC.

This sequence joins TRBV19 and TRBJ2-7; 10 nucleotides match TRBD1. Trimming removed 4 bases from V and 0 bases from J; junction bases left unmatched: 0. Germline loops: CDR1 LNHDA, CDR2 SQIVND (reference sequence). The CDR3 totals 14 residues. CDR3 nucleotides: TGTGCCAGTAGTAGGACAGGGGGCTCCTACGAGCAGTACTTC. Its translation: CASSRTGGSYEQYF.

The CDR3 DNA is TGTGCCTGGATCGGAGGGAAGGGAACGCGCTCTGGAAACACCATATATTTT. Amino acid sequence: CAWIGGKGTRSGNTIYF. The rearrangement joins TRBV30 to TRBJ1-3, with D hard to call. The CDR3 length is 17 residues. The V gene's germline CDR1 is GTSNPN and CDR2 SVGIG (reference sequence). V lost 4 bases to trimming and J lost 0 bases, with 19 bases between them.

This clone has just one count. The chain links TRBV11-2 to TRBJ2-7; D perhaps matches TRBD1 (6 bases). Between the trimmed V and J ends, which lost 0 bases and 6 bases, there was a span of 9 bases. The CDR3 consists of 13 residues. Germline V gene sequence: CDR1 SGHAT, CDR2 FQNNGV. Written as DNA, the CDR3 is TGTGCCAGCAGCTTAGAGGTGGGGGCCGAGCAGTACGTC. Amino acid sequence: CASSLEVGAEQYV.

J is TRBJ1-5 and V is TRBV12-3 or TRBV12-4; TRBD1 agrees at 8 bases. This CDR3 has 13 amino acids. Trimming took 7 bases from V and 10 from J; bases not matched to a gene: 9. The CDR3 spells CASTTGGFRPQHF. The CDR3 DNA reads as TGTGCCAGCACCACAGGGGGTTTTCGTCCCCAGCATTTT.

This sequence joins TRBV18 and TRBJ1-3, with TRBD1 as a possible D gene (6 bases). CDR3 length equals 16 residues. Trimming pared 1 base from V and 3 bases from J, leaving 13 bases between. In germline, CDR1 is KGHSH, CDR2 LQKENI. The DNA of the CDR3 is TGTGCCAGCTCACCACAAGGGGGAGCGAGTGGAAACACCATATATTTT. It codes for CASSPQGGASGNTIYF.

This chain uses TRBV6-4 with TRBJ1-1; D is ambiguous. The V end lost 6 bases, the J end lost 0 bases, and 8 bases lay between the germline ends. Germline V gene lookup returns CDR1 MRHNA and CDR2 SNTAGT. The CDR3 contains 13 residues. The CDR3 protein is CASRAGLNTEAFF. CDR3 DNA sequence: TGTGCCAGCAGAGCGGGTCTGAACACTGAAGCTTTCTTT.